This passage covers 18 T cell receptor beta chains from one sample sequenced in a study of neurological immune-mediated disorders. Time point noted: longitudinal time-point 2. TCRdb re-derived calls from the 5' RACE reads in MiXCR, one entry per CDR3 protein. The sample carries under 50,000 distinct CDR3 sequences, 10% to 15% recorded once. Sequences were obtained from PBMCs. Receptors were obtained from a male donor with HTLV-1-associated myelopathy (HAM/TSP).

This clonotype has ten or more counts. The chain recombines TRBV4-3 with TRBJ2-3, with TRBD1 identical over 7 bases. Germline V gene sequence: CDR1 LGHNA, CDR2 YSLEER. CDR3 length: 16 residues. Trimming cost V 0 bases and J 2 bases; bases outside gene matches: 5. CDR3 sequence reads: CASSQEGTADTDTQYF. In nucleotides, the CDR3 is TGCGCCAGCAGCCAAGAGGGGACAGCCGACACAGATACGCAGTATTTT.

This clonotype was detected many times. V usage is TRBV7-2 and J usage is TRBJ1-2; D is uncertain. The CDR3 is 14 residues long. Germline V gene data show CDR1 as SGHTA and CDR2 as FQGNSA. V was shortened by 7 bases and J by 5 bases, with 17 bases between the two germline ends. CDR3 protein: CASTPRGSIYGYTF. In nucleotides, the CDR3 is TGTGCCAGCACCCCTCGGGGAAGCATATATGGCTACACCTTC.

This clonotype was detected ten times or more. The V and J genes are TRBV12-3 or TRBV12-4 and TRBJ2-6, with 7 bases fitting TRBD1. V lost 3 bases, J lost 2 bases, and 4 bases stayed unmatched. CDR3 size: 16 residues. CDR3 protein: CASSFKQGPGANVLTF. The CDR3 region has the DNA TGTGCCAGCAGTTTCAAACAGGGGCCTGGGGCCAACGTCCTGACTTTC.

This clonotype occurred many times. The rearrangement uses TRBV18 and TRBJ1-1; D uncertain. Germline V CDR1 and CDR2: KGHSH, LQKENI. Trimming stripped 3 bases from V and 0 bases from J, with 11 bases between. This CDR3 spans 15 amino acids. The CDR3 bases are TGTGCCAGCTCACCTACGACACAACTGAACACTGAAGCTTTCTTT. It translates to CASSPTTQLNTEAFF.

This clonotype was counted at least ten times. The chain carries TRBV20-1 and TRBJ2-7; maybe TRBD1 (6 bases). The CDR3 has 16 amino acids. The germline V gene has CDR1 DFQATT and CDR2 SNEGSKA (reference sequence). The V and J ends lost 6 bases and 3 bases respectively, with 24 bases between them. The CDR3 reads CSAPPADRTHGYEQYF. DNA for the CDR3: TGCAGTGCCCCCCCCGCCGACAGGACGCATGGCTACGAGCAGTACTTC.

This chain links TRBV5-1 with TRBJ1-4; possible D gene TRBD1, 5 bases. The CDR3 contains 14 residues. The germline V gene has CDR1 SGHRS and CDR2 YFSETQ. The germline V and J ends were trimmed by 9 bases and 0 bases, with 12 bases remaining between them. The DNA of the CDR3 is TGCGCCATCACCGACAGCCCAACTAATGAAAAACTGTTTTTT. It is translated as CAITDSPTNEKLFF.

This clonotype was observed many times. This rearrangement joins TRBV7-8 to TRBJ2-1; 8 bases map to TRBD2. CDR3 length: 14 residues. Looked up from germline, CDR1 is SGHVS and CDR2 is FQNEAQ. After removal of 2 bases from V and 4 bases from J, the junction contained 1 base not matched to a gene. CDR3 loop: CASSLSGGYNEQFF. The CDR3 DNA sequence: TGTGCCAGCAGCTTATCGGGGGGGTACAATGAGCAGTTCTTC. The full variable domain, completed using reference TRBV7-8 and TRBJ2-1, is GAGVSQSPRYKVAKRGQDVALRCDPISGHVSLFWYQQALGQGPEFLTYFQNEAQLDKSGLPSDRFFAERPEGSVSTLKIQRTQQEDSAVYLCASSLSGGYNEQFFGPGTRLTVL.

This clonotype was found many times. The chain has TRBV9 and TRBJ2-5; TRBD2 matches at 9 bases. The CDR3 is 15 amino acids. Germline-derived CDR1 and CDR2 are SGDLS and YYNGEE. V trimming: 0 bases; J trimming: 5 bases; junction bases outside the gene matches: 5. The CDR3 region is CASSVAGSGGETQYF. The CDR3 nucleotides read TGTGCCAGCAGCGTAGCGGGTAGCGGGGGTGAGACCCAGTACTTC.

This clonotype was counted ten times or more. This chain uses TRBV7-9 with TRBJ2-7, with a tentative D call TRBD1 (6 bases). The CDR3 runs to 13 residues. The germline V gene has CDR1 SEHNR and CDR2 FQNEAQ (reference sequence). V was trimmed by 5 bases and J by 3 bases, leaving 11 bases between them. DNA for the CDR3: TGTGCCAGCAGCCCCGACAGGAGCTACGAGCAGTACTTC. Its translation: CASSPDRSYEQYF.

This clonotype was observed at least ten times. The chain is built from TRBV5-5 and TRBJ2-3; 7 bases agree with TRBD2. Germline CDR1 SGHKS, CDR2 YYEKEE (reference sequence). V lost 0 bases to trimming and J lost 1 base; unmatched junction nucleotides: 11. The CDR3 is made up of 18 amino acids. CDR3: CASSLEWAGGGGTDTQYF. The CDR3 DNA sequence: TGTGCCAGCAGCTTGGAGTGGGCAGGTGGGGGGGGCACAGATACGCAGTATTTT.

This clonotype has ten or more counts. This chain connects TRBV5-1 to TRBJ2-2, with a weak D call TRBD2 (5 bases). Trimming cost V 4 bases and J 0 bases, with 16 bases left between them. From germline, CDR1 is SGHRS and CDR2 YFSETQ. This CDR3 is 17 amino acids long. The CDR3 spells CASSHRLRGTNTGELFF. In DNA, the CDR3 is TGCGCCAGCAGCCACCGGCTTCGGGGAACGAACACCGGGGAGCTGTTTTTT.

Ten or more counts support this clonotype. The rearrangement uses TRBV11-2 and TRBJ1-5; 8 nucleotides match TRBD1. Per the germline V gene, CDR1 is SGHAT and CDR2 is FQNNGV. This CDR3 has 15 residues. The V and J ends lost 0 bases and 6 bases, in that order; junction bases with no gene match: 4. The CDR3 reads CASSLDQGAVQPQHF. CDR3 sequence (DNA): TGTGCCAGCAGCTTAGATCAGGGGGCTGTTCAGCCCCAGCATTTT.

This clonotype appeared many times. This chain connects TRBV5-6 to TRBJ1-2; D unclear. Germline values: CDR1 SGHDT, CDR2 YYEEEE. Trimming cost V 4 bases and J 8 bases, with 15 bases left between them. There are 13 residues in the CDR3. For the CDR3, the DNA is TGTGCCAGCAGCGTCGGACCGGTTGGAGGCTACACCTTC. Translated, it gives CASSVGPVGGYTF.

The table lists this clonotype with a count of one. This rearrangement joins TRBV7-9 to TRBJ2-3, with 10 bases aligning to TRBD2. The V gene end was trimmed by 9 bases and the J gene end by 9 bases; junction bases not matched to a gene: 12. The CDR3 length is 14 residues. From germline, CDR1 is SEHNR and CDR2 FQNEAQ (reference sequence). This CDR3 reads CASSPGTSVMTQYF. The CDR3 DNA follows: TGTGCCAGTAGCCCCGGGACTAGCGTGATGACGCAGTATTTT.

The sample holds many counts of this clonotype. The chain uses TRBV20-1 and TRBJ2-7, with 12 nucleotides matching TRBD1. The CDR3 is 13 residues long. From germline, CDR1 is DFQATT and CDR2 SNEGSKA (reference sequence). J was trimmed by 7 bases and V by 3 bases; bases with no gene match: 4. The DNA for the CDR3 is TGCAGTGCTAGCCGGGACAGGGGGCGGGAGCAGTACTTC. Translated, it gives CSASRDRGREQYF.

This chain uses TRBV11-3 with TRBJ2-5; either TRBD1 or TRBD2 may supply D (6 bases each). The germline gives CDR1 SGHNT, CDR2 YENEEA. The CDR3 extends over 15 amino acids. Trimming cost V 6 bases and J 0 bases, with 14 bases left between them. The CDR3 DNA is TGTGCCAGCAGACCAGCAGGGGACTACCAAGAGACCCAGTACTTC. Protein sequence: CASRPAGDYQETQYF.

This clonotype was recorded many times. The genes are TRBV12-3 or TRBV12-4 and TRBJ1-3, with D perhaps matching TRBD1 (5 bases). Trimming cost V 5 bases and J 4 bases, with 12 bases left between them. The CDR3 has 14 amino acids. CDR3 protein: CASSPDRIGNTIYF. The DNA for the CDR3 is TGTGCCAGCAGTCCCGACAGAATAGGAAACACCATATATTTT.

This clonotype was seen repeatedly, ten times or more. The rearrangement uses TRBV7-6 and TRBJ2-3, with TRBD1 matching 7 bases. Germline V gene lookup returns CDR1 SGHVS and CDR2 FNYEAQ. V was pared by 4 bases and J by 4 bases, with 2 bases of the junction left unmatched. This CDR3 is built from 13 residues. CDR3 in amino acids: CASSSTGSDTQYF. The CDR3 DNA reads TGTGCCAGCAGCTCGACAGGGTCAGATACGCAGTATTTT.